The 20 T cell receptor beta chains in this list originate from one sample, sequenced in a study of blood T cell repertoires in COVID-19. Profiled with immunoSEQ multiplex PCR; TCRdb holds only in-frame clones, not every one. This sample has 500,000 or so clones; roughly nine tenths occur once, and the top ten carry about 0.75%. What was sequenced was PBMCs or T cells enriched from blood (not recorded which). The source of these receptors is a woman between 18 and 29 years old who had recovered from COVID-19.

The gene calls are TRBV14 and TRBJ2-1, with TRBD2 matching 9 bases. After removal of 5 bases from V and 5 bases from J, the junction contained 10 bases not matched to a gene. CDR3 length: 16 residues. From germline, CDR1 is SGHDN and CDR2 FVKESK. The CDR3 DNA is TGTGCCAGCAGCGATAATCGACTAGCGGTAGACAATGAGCAGTTCTTC. This gives the protein CASSDNRLAVDNEQFF.

The chain couples TRBV5-1 to TRBJ1-1, with a weak D call TRBD1 (6 bases). The CDR3 consists of 13 residues. Trimming stripped 3 bases from V and 4 bases from J, with 10 bases between. Germline CDR1 and CDR2: SGHRS and YFSETQ. The CDR3 DNA is TGCGCCAGCAGCTCGGACAGTGGCACTGAAGCTTTCTTT. It yields the protein CASSSDSGTEAFF.

V and J are TRBV7-2 and TRBJ2-7; tentative D call: TRBD1 (5 bases). Trimming pared 0 bases from V and 5 bases from J, leaving 8 bases between. CDR3 size: 13 residues. Germline CDR1 and CDR2: SGHTA and FQGNSA. CDR3 residues: CASSLAGQNEQYF. CDR3 nucleotide sequence: TGTGCCAGCAGCTTAGCGGGGCAGAACGAGCAGTACTTC.

The rearrangement joins TRBV19 to TRBJ2-6, with D maybe TRBD1 (6 bases). V shed 7 bases and J shed 0 bases, with 16 bases lying between them. The CDR3 spans 17 residues. The germline CDR1 and CDR2 sequences are LNHDA and SQIVND (reference sequence). CDR3 DNA: TGTGCCAGTAACTACGGACAGTTGGCCTCTGGGGCCAACGTCCTGACTTTC. Translating gives CASNYGQLASGANVLTF.

The rearrangement links TRBV9 to TRBJ2-2, with unresolved D. The CDR3 contains 12 residues. Per germline, CDR1 SGDLS and CDR2 YYNGEE. V was shortened by 4 bases and J by 4 bases, with 5 bases between the two germline ends. CDR3 loop: CASSPGTGELFF. CDR3 nucleotides: TGTGCCAGCAGCCCCGGCACCGGGGAGCTGTTTTTT.

V is TRBV12-5 and J is TRBJ2-7, with TRBD1 as a possible D gene (5 bases). Germline CDR1 is LGHNT and CDR2 is FRNRAP. CDR3 length: 16 amino acids. Trimming cost V 0 bases and J 3 bases, with 15 bases left between them. CDR3 in DNA: TGTGCTAGTGGTTTGGTACGACTTGACAGCTTCTACGAGCAGTACTTC. It specifies CASGLVRLDSFYEQYF.

V gene TRBV5-1 combines with J gene TRBJ1-2; 10 positions agree with TRBD1. CDR3 length equals 15 residues. The V gene's germline CDR1 is SGHRS and CDR2 YFSETQ. The ends lost 6 bases at V and 7 bases at J; junction bases unmatched: 12. The CDR3 loop is CASTPSGTGVSGYTF. DNA of the CDR3: TGCGCCAGCACCCCGAGCGGGACAGGGGTGAGTGGCTACACCTTC.

The chain joins TRBV5-1 to TRBJ1-1; D might be TRBD1 (5 bases). The V end was cut by 0 bases, the J end by 3 bases, with 15 bases between. The CDR3 contains 16 residues. The germline CDR1 and CDR2 sequences are SGHRS and YFSETQ. Here the CDR3 reads CASSLGSGWGDTEAFF. The CDR3 DNA reads TGCGCCAGCAGCTTGGGTTCGGGTTGGGGGGACACTGAAGCTTTCTTT.

This chain connects TRBV11-2 to TRBJ2-3; TRBD1 agrees at 7 bases. CDR3 length: 15 amino acids. The germline V gene encodes CDR1 SGHAT and CDR2 FQNNGV. V shed 5 bases and J 2 bases; nucleotides not matched to a gene: 7. The CDR3 loop is CASSPRDSYTDTQYF. In DNA form, the CDR3 reads TGTGCCAGCAGCCCCCGGGACAGCTACACAGATACGCAGTATTTT.

The chain links TRBV7-9 to TRBJ2-6; 8 positions agree with TRBD1. The CDR3 covers 19 residues. V shed 2 bases, J shed 0 bases, and the junction held 9 bases outside the gene matches. Germline V CDR1 and CDR2: SEHNR, FQNEAQ (reference sequence). CDR3 in amino acids: CASSLYAGTGLSGANVLTF. CDR3 nucleotide sequence: TGTGCCAGCAGCTTATACGCCGGGACAGGCCTCTCTGGGGCCAACGTCCTGACTTTC.

The chain has TRBV7-2 and TRBJ1-6, with 8 bases identical to TRBD1. The junction had 10 bases not matched to a gene; V was cut back by 5 bases and J by 13 bases. This CDR3 is 14 amino acids long. From germline, CDR1 is SGHTA and CDR2 FQGNSA. The DNA for the CDR3 is TGTGCCAGCAGCCGTTCCGGGACAGGAGGGCCCCTCCACTTT. Protein: CASSRSGTGGPLHF.

V gene TRBV19 combines with J gene TRBJ1-1; 7 bases agree with TRBD1. The CDR3 length is 14 residues. The ends lost 5 bases at V and 3 bases at J; junction bases unmatched: 6. The germline CDR1 and CDR2 sequences are LNHDA and SQIVND (reference sequence). The CDR3 region has the DNA TGTGCCAGTAGTTGGACAGGCTTCGACACTGAAGCTTTCTTT. It is translated as CASSWTGFDTEAFF. Full variable domain (missing parts from reference TRBV19 and TRBJ1-1): DGGITQSPKYLFRKEGQNVTLSCEQNLNHDAMYWYRQDPGQGLRLIYYSQIVNDFQKGDIAEGYSVSREKKESFPLTVTSAQKNPTAFYLCASSWTGFDTEAFFGQGTRLTVV.

The rearrangement uses TRBV5-6 and TRBJ2-5, with D tentatively TRBD1 (6 bases). This CDR3 is 15 amino acids long. Germline V CDR1 and CDR2: SGHDT, YYEEEE. The V gene lost 4 bases and the J gene lost 3 bases, with 16 bases spanning the gap. CDR3 nucleotide sequence: TGTGCCAGCAGCCTGCCTACAGGGTTTGAAGAGACCCAGTACTTC. Protein: CASSLPTGFEETQYF.

There are a few counts of this clone. The chain joins TRBV5-4 to TRBJ2-1; 7 positions match TRBD1. The CDR3 length is 14 residues. The germline gives CDR1 SGHNT, CDR2 YYREEE (reference sequence). V dropped 3 bases and J dropped 3; count of bases not matched to a gene: 3. The CDR3 loop is CASSSGTVYNEQFF. The CDR3 DNA reads as TGTGCCAGCAGCTCCGGGACAGTCTACAATGAGCAGTTCTTC.

The table lists this clone with a count of one. This chain connects TRBV9 to TRBJ2-1, with D hard to call. The CDR3 spans 14 residues. Germline lookup yields CDR1 SGDLS and CDR2 YYNGEE. Deletions cut 0 bases from V and 4 bases from J, with 8 bases between. In DNA form, the CDR3 reads TGTGCCAGCAGCGTAGGGGCAGATTACAATGAGCAGTTCTTC. Its translation: CASSVGADYNEQFF.

The rearrangement joins TRBV30 to TRBJ1-1; D is ambiguous. The CDR3 consists of 13 residues. V dropped 4 bases and J dropped 4 bases, with 13 bases sitting between them. CDR1 and CDR2 from the germline V gene are GTSNPN and SVGIG (reference sequence). This CDR3 is CAWISREVTEAFF. CDR3 sequence (DNA): TGTGCCTGGATTTCCCGGGAAGTCACTGAAGCTTTCTTT. Complete variable domain (other parts from reference TRBV30 and TRBJ1-1): SQTIHQWPATLVQPVGSPLSLECTVEGTSNPNLYWYRQAAGRGLQLLFYSVGIGQISSEVPQNLSASRPQDRQFILSSKKLLLSDSGFYLCAWISREVTEAFFGQGTRLTVV.

This clone was detected a few times. This chain uses TRBV6-1 with TRBJ1-5; tentative D call: TRBD1 (5 bases). Germline CDR1 and CDR2: MNHNS and SASEGT. Between the trimmed V and J ends, which lost 0 bases and 7 bases, there was a span of 22 bases. The CDR3 is 18 residues long. The CDR3 DNA follows: TGTGCCAGCAGTGAAGCGCTTCCGGGGGAAATTAGCTTCCAGCCCCAGCATTTT. It encodes CASSEALPGEISFQPQHF.

The chain couples TRBV28 to TRBJ1-1, with D perhaps matching TRBD1 (5 bases). The CDR3 length is 15 residues. Germline CDR1 MDHEN, CDR2 SYDVKM. Trimming stripped 4 bases from V and 4 bases from J, with 16 bases between. The CDR3: CASSSGPQGSTEAFF. CDR3 nucleotide sequence: TGTGCCAGCAGTTCCGGGCCTCAGGGCTCCACTGAAGCTTTCTTT.

About this clone itself: A read error is likely, as this CDR3 ends without the conserved phenylalanine or tryptophan. The DNA is left out, because the CDR3 cannot be placed on it with certainty; the CDR3 is given as TCRdb lists it. J is TRBJ2-4 and V is TRBV4-1; the table's D gene call, TRBD2, was not cross checked with the DNA. Ends included, the CDR3 has 10 residues. Germline V gene data show CDR1 as MGHRA and CDR2 as YSYEKL. This CDR3 is CASSQELGRG.

The CDR3 loop reads CASSFGDTIYF. The CDR3 nucleotides are TGTGCCAGCAGTTTCGGTGACACCATATATTTT. The chain combines TRBV12-3 or TRBV12-4 with TRBJ1-3; D call uncertain. The CDR3 runs to 11 residues. V was trimmed by 3 bases and J by 8 bases, leaving 5 bases between them.